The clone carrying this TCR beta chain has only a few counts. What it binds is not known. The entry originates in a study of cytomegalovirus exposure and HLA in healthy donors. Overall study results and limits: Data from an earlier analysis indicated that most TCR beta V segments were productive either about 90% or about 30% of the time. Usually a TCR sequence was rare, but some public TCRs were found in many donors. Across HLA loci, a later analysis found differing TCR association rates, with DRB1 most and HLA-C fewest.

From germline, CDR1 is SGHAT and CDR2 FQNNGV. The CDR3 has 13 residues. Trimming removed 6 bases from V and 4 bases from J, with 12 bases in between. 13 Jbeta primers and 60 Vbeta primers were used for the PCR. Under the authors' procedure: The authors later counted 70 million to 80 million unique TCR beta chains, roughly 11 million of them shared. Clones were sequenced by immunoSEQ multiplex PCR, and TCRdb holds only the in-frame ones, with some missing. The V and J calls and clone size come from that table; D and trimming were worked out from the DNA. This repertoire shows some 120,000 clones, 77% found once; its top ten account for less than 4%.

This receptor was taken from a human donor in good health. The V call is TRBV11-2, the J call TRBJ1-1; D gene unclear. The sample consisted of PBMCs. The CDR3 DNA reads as TGTGCCAGCAGATCAACGAGTCCCACTGAAGCTTTCTTT. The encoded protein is CASRSTSPTEAFF.